One and the same sample provided the 32 T cell receptor beta chains below, sequenced in a study of T cell responses to AZD1222 COVID-19 vaccine. Assay used: immunoSEQ multiplex PCR; TCRdb lists only in-frame clones, some missing. The data show roughly 80,000 clones, less than 95% seen once. The starting material was peripheral blood, obtained 28 days after the second AZD1222 dose. Receptor source: an adult who received the AZD1222 COVID-19 vaccine.

This chain connects TRBV11-2 to TRBJ2-6; a possible D gene is TRBD1 (6 bases). This CDR3 is built from 18 residues. Per germline, CDR1 SGHAT and CDR2 FQNNGV. V was pared by 0 bases and J by 1 base, with 13 bases between. Here the CDR3 reads CASSLEAGAPSGANVLTF. The CDR3 region has the DNA TGTGCCAGCAGCTTAGAGGCAGGGGCCCCTTCTGGGGCCAACGTCCTGACTTTC.

The rearrangement joins TRBV2 to TRBJ2-7; 11 nucleotides line up with TRBD2. The germline V gene has CDR1 SNHLY and CDR2 FYNNEI. This CDR3 has 14 amino acids. V lost 3 bases to trimming and J lost 4 bases; unmatched junction nucleotides: 2. CDR3 sequence: CASSEGLADYEQYF. The DNA of the CDR3 is TGTGCCAGCAGTGAGGGACTAGCGGATTACGAGCAGTACTTC.

The V gene is TRBV30, the J gene TRBJ1-1; D gene uncertain. Trimming took 2 bases from V and 0 from J, leaving 7 bases between them. The CDR3 spans 13 residues. The germline gives CDR1 GTSNPN, CDR2 SVGIG (reference sequence). The CDR3 sequence: CAWSPPLNTEAFF. The CDR3 DNA is TGTGCCTGGAGTCCCCCCCTGAACACTGAAGCTTTCTTT.

V is TRBV14 and J is TRBJ2-7; tentatively, D is TRBD1 (5 bases). The CDR3 covers 13 residues. Trimming removed 0 bases from V and 5 bases from J, with 8 bases in between. Germline V gene lookup returns CDR1 SGHDN and CDR2 FVKESK. CDR3 coding DNA: TGTGCCAGCAGCCAAGATCGCAGGGACGAGCAGTACTTC. It encodes CASSQDRRDEQYF.

This chain links TRBV30 with TRBJ2-3; TRBD2 aligns across 11 bases. The CDR3 length is 15 residues. The ends lost 2 bases at V and 8 bases at J; junction bases unmatched: 9. Germline V gene data show CDR1 as GTSNPN and CDR2 as SVGIG (reference sequence). Here the CDR3 reads CAWSPWTSGPGTQYF. The CDR3 nucleotides read TGTGCCTGGAGTCCATGGACTAGCGGGCCGGGTACGCAGTATTTT.

This clone was seen once. The CDR3 bases are TGTGCCATCAGTGACGGGGGGACAGCTAACTATGGCTACACCTTC. Translating gives CAISDGGTANYGYTF. The rearrangement uses TRBV10-3 and TRBJ1-2, with 7 bases identical to TRBD1. Germline V lookup: CDR1 ENHRY, CDR2 SYGVKD. CDR3 length equals 15 residues. Trimming took 3 bases from V and 0 from J; bases not matched to a gene: 4.

In its sample, this clone was seen a few times. The V call is TRBV7-8, the J call TRBJ2-1; perhaps TRBD2 as D (6 bases). The ends were cut back, 4 bases at V and 15 bases at J, with 19 bases in the middle. CDR3 length equals 13 residues. Per the germline V gene, CDR1 is SGHVS and CDR2 is FQNEAQ. CDR3 DNA sequence: TGTGCCAGCAGCTCCAATCTAGCGTCCACACTGTTCTTC. Encoded protein: CASSSNLASTLFF.

V gene TRBV7-2 combines with J gene TRBJ1-5; D is unresolved. Trimming took off 5 bases at V and 6 bases at J, with 14 bases between the two ends. The CDR3 length is 14 residues. Per germline, CDR1 SGHTA and CDR2 FQGNSA. The CDR3: CASSLLGGTQPQHF. CDR3 in DNA: TGTGCCAGCAGCCTCCTTGGTGGCACTCAGCCCCAGCATTTT.

V and J are TRBV7-9 and TRBJ1-1; D remains ambiguous. Trimming removed 4 bases from V and 1 base from J, with 10 bases in between. Germline CDR1 reads SEHNR; CDR2 reads FQNEAQ (reference sequence). The CDR3 has 14 residues. This CDR3 reads CASSSMDANTEAFF. CDR3 coding DNA: TGTGCCAGCAGCTCTATGGACGCGAACACTGAAGCTTTCTTT.

This chain connects TRBV5-6 to TRBJ1-6; no reliable D call. V lost 4 bases, J lost 0 bases, and 8 bases lay in between. The germline gives CDR1 SGHDT, CDR2 YYEEEE. The CDR3 has 15 residues. The CDR3 DNA sequence: TGTGCCAGCAGCCAAGTGAGCTCCTATAATTCACCCCTCCACTTT. Translating gives CASSQVSSYNSPLHF.

The chain links TRBV7-8 to TRBJ1-2; 7 bases fit TRBD1. This CDR3 is 13 amino acids long. Germline CDR1 SGHVS, CDR2 FQNEAQ. Unmatched junction bases numbered 7, after V lost 5 bases and J lost 7 bases. In nucleotides, the CDR3 is TGTGCCAGCAGCCCCCAGGGGGTGGCTGGCTACACCTTC. It translates to CASSPQGVAGYTF.

The V and J genes are TRBV7-9 and TRBJ2-3, with D perhaps TRBD1 (6 bases). The germline gives CDR1 SEHNR, CDR2 FQNEAQ (reference sequence). The V end was cut by 4 bases, the J end by 3 bases, with 14 bases between. The length of the CDR3 is 15 residues. DNA of the CDR3: TGTGCCAGCAGCTCGAAACAGACAGGAACAGATACGCAGTATTTT. It yields the protein CASSSKQTGTDTQYF.

The J gene is TRBJ1-4, the V gene TRBV19; no definite D call. Germline loops: CDR1 LNHDA, CDR2 SQIVND (reference sequence). Trimming shortened V by 5 bases and J by 1 base, and 8 bases separated the two germline ends. The CDR3 covers 14 residues. CDR3 in amino acids: CASSEQETNEKLFF. The CDR3 DNA follows: TGTGCCAGTAGTGAACAAGAAACTAATGAAAAACTGTTTTTT.

The V and J genes are TRBV9 and TRBJ2-7; D is unresolved. Trimming stripped 1 base from V and 3 bases from J, with 14 bases between. The V gene's germline CDR1 is SGDLS and CDR2 YYNGEE. This CDR3 spans 15 amino acids. The CDR3 sequence: CASSVSSLPRYEQYF. CDR3 bases: TGTGCCAGCAGCGTAAGCTCCTTGCCACGCTACGAGCAGTACTTC.

The V call is TRBV30, the J call TRBJ2-7, with D possibly being TRBD2 (6 bases). The CDR3 contains 15 residues. Germline assignment: CDR1 GTSNPN and CDR2 SVGIG (reference sequence). V lost 6 bases and J lost 0, with 18 bases in between. The CDR3 nucleotides are TGTGCCTGCGGGGGAGAACCTCGATCCTCCTACGAGCAGTACTTC. Its translation: CACGGEPRSSYEQYF. Using reference TRBV30 and TRBJ2-7 for the parts outside the CDR3, the full variable domain is SQTIHQWPATLVQPVGSPLSLECTVEGTSNPNLYWYRQAAGRGLQLLFYSVGIGQISSEVPQNLSASRPQDRQFILSSKKLLLSDSGFYLCACGGEPRSSYEQYFGPGTRLTVT.

V is TRBV7-9 and J is TRBJ2-7; perhaps TRBD2 as D (6 bases). This CDR3 spans 14 amino acids. Germline assignment: CDR1 SEHNR and CDR2 FQNEAQ (reference sequence). V lost 3 bases, J lost 4 bases, and 13 bases lay in between. The CDR3 region is CASSFGTPEYEQYF. The CDR3 coding sequence is TGTGCCAGCAGCTTTGGGACTCCAGAATACGAGCAGTACTTC.

The chain recombines TRBV3-1 (or the pseudogene TRBV3-2) with TRBJ2-2, with 8 bases lining up with TRBD2. CDR3 size: 15 residues. The ends lost 4 bases at V and 5 bases at J; junction bases unmatched: 6. Per germline, CDR1 LGHDT and CDR2 YNNKEL (reference sequence). The CDR3 here is CASSPRTSITGELFF. In DNA, the CDR3 is TGTGCCAGCAGCCCAAGGACTAGCATTACCGGGGAGCTGTTTTTT.

V and J are TRBV19 and TRBJ1-2; 11 bases are a match to TRBD1. The V gene end was trimmed by 2 bases and the J gene end by 4 bases; junction bases not matched to a gene: 6. The germline CDR1 and CDR2 sequences are LNHDA and SQIVND (reference sequence). There are 16 residues in the CDR3. The CDR3 here is CASSINPGQGGYGYTF. The CDR3 DNA follows: TGTGCCAGTAGTATAAACCCGGGACAGGGGGGCTATGGCTACACCTTC.

The chain carries TRBV7-9 and TRBJ2-7; D unresolved. CDR3 size: 10 residues. Germline V gene data show CDR1 as SEHNR and CDR2 as FQNEAQ (reference sequence). Trimming cost V 5 bases and J 5 bases, with 4 bases left between them. CDR3 nucleotides: TGTGCCAGCAGCCCTAACGAGCAGTACTTC. Translation gives CASSPNEQYF.

This rearrangement joins TRBV28 to TRBJ1-5, with TRBD1 as a possible D gene (6 bases). The germline V gene encodes CDR1 MDHEN and CDR2 SYDVKM. V was shortened by 7 bases and J by 0 bases, with 13 bases between the two germline ends. This CDR3 has 15 amino acids. Here the CDR3 DNA reads TGTGCCAGCAAAGAGACAGGTTATAGCAATCAGCCCCAGCATTTT. Its translation is CASKETGYSNQPQHF. The full variable domain, rest sourced from reference TRBV28 and TRBJ1-5, is DVKVTQSSRYLVKRTGEKVFLECVQDMDHENMFWYRQDPGLGLRLIYFSYDVKMKEKGDIPEGYSVSREKKERFSLILESASTNQTSMYLCASKETGYSNQPQHFGDGTRLSIL.

The V gene is TRBV11-2, the J gene TRBJ2-5, with TRBD2 matching 11 bases. There are 15 residues in the CDR3. In germline, CDR1 is SGHAT, CDR2 FQNNGV. V lost 7 bases and J lost 2; bases outside the gene matches: 6. CDR3 residues: CASINSGGGQETQYF. CDR3 DNA: TGTGCCAGCATCAATAGCGGGGGGGGTCAAGAGACCCAGTACTTC.

The V and J genes are TRBV7-8 and TRBJ1-3; TRBD1 matches 7 bases. With V trimmed by 3 bases and J by 4 bases, 0 bases remained unmatched. The CDR3 runs to 13 residues. Germline CDR1 and CDR2: SGHVS and FQNEAQ. This CDR3 is CASSLGQGNTIYF. The CDR3 nucleotides read TGTGCCAGCAGCTTGGGACAGGGAAACACCATATATTTT.

The CDR3 DNA is TGTGCCTGGAGTGTACCGGTATCCCCGGGGCATTCACCCCTCCACTTT. Translation: CAWSVPVSPGHSPLHF. The chain combines TRBV30 with TRBJ1-6; a possible D gene is TRBD1 (5 bases). Germline lookup yields CDR1 GTSNPN and CDR2 SVGIG (reference sequence). The V gene lost 0 bases and the J gene lost 8 bases, with 17 bases spanning the gap. CDR3 size: 16 residues. Together with reference TRBV30 and TRBJ1-6, the CDR3 gives the full variable domain: SQTIHQWPATLVQPVGSPLSLECTVEGTSNPNLYWYRQAAGRGLQLLFYSVGIGQISSEVPQNLSASRPQDRQFILSSKKLLLSDSGFYLCAWSVPVSPGHSPLHFGNGTRLTVT.

V is TRBV27 and J is TRBJ2-7, with 14 positions matching TRBD2. The CDR3 has 15 residues. Trimming removed 6 bases from V and 4 bases from J; junction bases left unmatched: 5. From germline, CDR1 is MNHEY and CDR2 SMNVEV (reference sequence). CDR3 sequence (DNA): TGTGCCAGCAGCTGGGGACTAGCGGGAGAATACGAGCAGTACTTC. The encoded protein is CASSWGLAGEYEQYF.

CDR3 residues: CASSLVQGYEKLFF. The CDR3 nucleotides are TGTGCCAGCAGCTTGGTACAGGGTTATGAAAAACTGTTTTTT. The chain recombines TRBV5-5 with TRBJ1-4, with D tentatively TRBD1 (6 bases). CDR1 and CDR2 from the germline V gene are SGHKS and YYEKEE (reference sequence). V lost 0 bases and J lost 6, with 9 bases in between. The CDR3 loop spans 14 amino acids.

This clone was recorded once. The rearrangement joins TRBV5-6 to TRBJ1-4; D might be TRBD1 (5 bases). V shed 2 bases and J shed 3 bases, with 14 bases lying between them. CDR1 is SGHDT, CDR2 YYEEEE, per germline. This CDR3 has 16 residues. The CDR3 DNA reads as TGTGCCAGCAGCTTTAATACGGGGCTATCTAATGAAAAACTGTTTTTT. It encodes CASSFNTGLSNEKLFF.

The chain recombines TRBV27 with TRBJ1-1; D unresolved. The V gene's germline CDR1 is MNHEY and CDR2 SMNVEV (reference sequence). The CDR3 has 15 residues. Between the trimmed V and J ends, which lost 3 bases and 5 bases, there was a span of 16 bases. The CDR3 DNA reads TGTGCCAGCAGTTTGAACGGAGCGATACCGACTGAAGCTTTCTTT. Its translation is CASSLNGAIPTEAFF.

The chain is built from TRBV19 and TRBJ1-2; 7 bases agree with TRBD1. There are 16 residues in the CDR3. Germline assignment: CDR1 LNHDA and CDR2 SQIVND (reference sequence). Unmatched junction bases numbered 9, after V lost 5 bases and J lost 0 bases. The chain's CDR3 is CASSPGEGAPNYGYTF. In nucleotides, the CDR3 is TGTGCCAGTAGTCCCGGGGAGGGGGCTCCTAACTATGGCTACACCTTC.

The chain is built from TRBV3-1 (or the pseudogene TRBV3-2) and TRBJ1-2; 7 nucleotides agree with TRBD1. Germline trimming cut 1 base from V and 4 bases from J; bases unmatched to any gene: 3. This CDR3 has 14 residues. Germline V lookup: CDR1 LGHDT, CDR2 YNNKEL (reference sequence). Here the CDR3 DNA reads TGTGCCAGCAGCCAAGGCCGACAGGGCTATGGCTACACCTTC. Translation gives CASSQGRQGYGYTF.

V usage is TRBV10-3 and J usage is TRBJ2-3; 7 bases match TRBD2. The CDR3 runs 16 residues. Trimming took 5 bases from V and 0 from J; bases not matched to a gene: 8. CDR1 is ENHRY, CDR2 SYGVKD, per germline. The CDR3 reads CAISTLAESSTDTQYF. The CDR3 DNA reads as TGTGCCATCAGTACTCTAGCGGAGTCTAGCACAGATACGCAGTATTTT.

Here the CDR3 reads CASSPLTSGGDEQFF. CDR3 DNA: TGTGCCAGTAGTCCCCTGACTAGCGGGGGGGATGAGCAGTTCTTC. The gene calls are TRBV19 and TRBJ2-1, with TRBD2 matching over 14 bases. V shed 5 bases, J shed 8 bases, and the junction held 5 bases outside the gene matches. This CDR3 has 15 amino acids. Germline-derived CDR1 and CDR2 are LNHDA and SQIVND (reference sequence).

V usage is TRBV6-2 or TRBV6-3 and J usage is TRBJ1-2; 8 bases align to TRBD1. This CDR3 has 18 residues. Looked up from germline, CDR1 is MNHEY and CDR2 is SVGEGT. Losses at the gene ends were 2 bases for V and 7 bases for J; bases not matched to a gene: 18. In nucleotides, the CDR3 is TGTGCCAGCAGTTACGCCAAAGGAGATCAGGGGACAGGTGGTGGCTACACCTTC. This gives the protein CASSYAKGDQGTGGGYTF.